The rows below give T cell receptor beta chains drawn from one sample of a study of T cells in Graves' hyperthyroidism and ophthalmopathy. MiXCR, applied by TCRdb to the multiplex PCR reads, yields one record per CDR3 protein. The sample comprises a few hundred thousand distinct CDR3 sequences, around 20% of which are singletons, and more than 20% rests with the top ten. The sequencing input was blood. Source of these receptors: a young man with Graves' hyperthyroidism. The CDR3 runs from the conserved cysteine through the conserved F or W. The order of the fields is J gene, D gene, clone size, V gene, CDR3 protein, CDR3 DNA. D genes are given only for firm matches. Not all rows give a size; the values are once, few, many and, for expanded clones, a class.

TRBJ1-2 - few TRBV4-1 CASSLPIQTGYGYTF TGCGCCAGCAGCCTTCCTATCCAAACGGGCTATGGCTACACCTTC
TRBJ2-7 TRBD1 - TRBV28 CASSYPDRGGSYEQYF TGTGCCAGCAGTTACCCGGACAGGGGTGGATCCTACGAGCAGTACTTC
TRBJ2-7 TRBD1 many TRBV6-5 CASSYSGDSSYEQYF TGTGCCAGCAGTTACTCGGGGGACAGCTCCTACGAGCAGTACTTC
TRBJ1-2 - few TRBV28 CASSLSRGNMYGYTF TGTGCCAGCAGTTTATCCAGAGGGAACATGTATGGCTACACCTTC
TRBJ1-1 - many TRBV11-2 CASSQRPYTEAFF TGTGCCAGCAGCCAAAGACCCTACACTGAAGCTTTCTTT
TRBJ1-2 - many TRBV28 CASSFPDRGPQIRNYGYTF TGTGCCAGCAGTTTCCCAGATAGGGGACCCCAAATACGGAACTATGGCTACACCTTC
TRBJ1-5 TRBD1 many TRBV19 CASRRTGVGNQPQHF TGTGCCAGTAGGCGGACAGGGGTCGGCAATCAGCCCCAGCATTTT
TRBJ1-3 - many TRBV20-1 CSARDPRYSGNTIYF TGCAGTGCTAGAGATCCACGGTACTCTGGAAACACCATATATTTT
TRBJ1-1 - many TRBV6-2/TRBV6-3 CATTRGTEAFF TGTGCCACCACCCGTGGGACCGAAGCTTTCTTT
TRBJ2-7 TRBD1 many TRBV7-2 CTSSLSGQGDYEQYF TGTACCAGCAGCTTGTCGGGACAGGGGGATTACGAGCAGTACTTC
TRBJ2-6 TRBD1 many TRBV5-4 CASSLADRGVAAGANVLTF TGTGCCAGCAGCTTGGCGGACAGGGGAGTCGCGGCTGGGGCCAACGTCCTGACTTTC
TRBJ1-2 - - TRBV6-2/TRBV6-3 CASTVGIYSGYTF TGTGCCAGCACAGTTGGAATATATAGCGGCTACACCTTC
TRBJ1-1 - - TRBV6-1 CASSVHINTESFF TGTGCCAGCAGTGTACACATTAACACTGAATCTTTCTTT
TRBJ1-1 - many TRBV11-1 CASSSRGEGRRDTEAFF TGTGCCAGCAGCTCCCGGGGGGAGGGACGAAGGGACACTGAAGCTTTCTTT
TRBJ2-7 TRBD2 - TRBV28 CASSLSGRAAEQYF TGTGCCAGCAGTCTCAGCGGGAGGGCCGCCGAGCAGTACTTC
TRBJ1-3 - few TRBV7-8 CASSHQSSGNTIYF TGTGCCAGCAGCCACCAAAGCTCTGGAAACACCATATATTTT